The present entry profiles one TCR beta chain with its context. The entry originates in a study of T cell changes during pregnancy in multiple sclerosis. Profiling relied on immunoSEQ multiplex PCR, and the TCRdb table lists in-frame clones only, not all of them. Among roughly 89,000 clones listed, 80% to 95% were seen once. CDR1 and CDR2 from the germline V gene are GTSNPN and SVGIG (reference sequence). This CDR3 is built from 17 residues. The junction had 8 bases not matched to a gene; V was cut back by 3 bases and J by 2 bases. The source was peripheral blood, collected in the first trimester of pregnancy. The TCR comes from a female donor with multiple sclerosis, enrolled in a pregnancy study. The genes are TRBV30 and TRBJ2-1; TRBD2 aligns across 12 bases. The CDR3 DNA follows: TGTGCCTGGAGGACACTAGCGGGGGGTAGAGCCTACAATGAGCAGTTCTTC. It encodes CAWRTLAGGRAYNEQFF.